The 26 T cell receptor beta chains reported below all come from one sample, sequenced in a study of identical twins. TCRdb recomputed calls from the 5' RACE reads with MiXCR, one row per CDR3 protein. This table has under 250,000 distinct CDR3 sequences, under 10% appearing once. A further study also used this sample, focusing on yellow fever vaccine responses in identical twins.

The sequencing sample was made of memory (CD45RO+) T cells sorted from blood. The receptors derive from a woman aged 18-29 years in good health.

This clonotype appeared many times. The V and J genes are TRBV29-1 and TRBJ2-1; either TRBD1 or TRBD2 may supply D (5 bases each). The V gene's germline CDR1 is SQVTM and CDR2 ANQGSEA. With 6 bases removed from V and 8 bases from J, the gap between germline ends came to 14 bases. CDR3 length equals 12 residues. In nucleotides, the CDR3 is TGCAGCGTCCCTCTCGGGACGGATGAGCAGTTCTTC. It encodes CSVPLGTDEQFF.

There are a few counts of this clonotype. The CDR3 nucleotides are TGTGCCAGCAGCCAAGTCCGGGACAGTCAAGAGACCCAGTACTTC. Its protein product is CASSQVRDSQETQYF. This sequence joins TRBV3-1 and TRBJ2-5, with TRBD1 matching 7 bases. Trimming at V came to 1 base and at J to 2 bases, leaving 4 bases not matched to a gene. Germline CDR1 LGHDT, CDR2 YNNKEL (reference sequence). The CDR3 is 15 amino acids.

This clonotype was counted many times. The CDR3: CASSWGNYNEQFF. In DNA form, the CDR3 reads TGTGCCAGCAGTTGGGGGAACTACAATGAGCAGTTCTTC. This chain connects TRBV2 to TRBJ2-1, with D tentatively TRBD1 or TRBD2 (5 bases each). The V end was cut by 5 bases, the J end by 3 bases, with 8 bases between. Germline-derived CDR1 and CDR2 are SNHLY and FYNNEI. The CDR3 is 13 amino acids.

The sample holds a few counts of this clonotype. The V call is TRBV4-3, the J call TRBJ2-3, with D possibly matching TRBD2 (5 bases). Trimming took off 0 bases at V and 4 bases at J, with 14 bases between the two ends. The length of the CDR3 is 16 residues. CDR1 and CDR2 from the germline V gene are LGHNA and YSLEER. The CDR3: CASSQDFSVGSDTQYF. The CDR3 DNA follows: TGCGCCAGCAGCCAAGATTTTAGCGTAGGATCAGATACGCAGTATTTT.

The table lists this clonotype with a few counts. The genes are TRBV5-1 and TRBJ1-4; 8 bases align to TRBD1. V trimming: 4 bases; J trimming: 6 bases; junction bases outside the gene matches: 5. This CDR3 contains 14 residues. Germline V lookup: CDR1 SGHRS, CDR2 YFSETQ. The CDR3 region has the DNA TGCGCCAGCAGCGCCAGGGGGCCCGATGAAAAACTGTTTTTT. Translation gives CASSARGPDEKLFF.

This clonotype came up many times. The rearrangement joins TRBV24-1 to TRBJ2-3; 12 nucleotides align to TRBD2. The V segment lost 5 bases and the J segment 1 base; nucleotides outside the gene matches: 0. The CDR3 has 15 residues. Germline V gene data show CDR1 as KGHDR and CDR2 as SFDVKD. The CDR3: CATSGLAGGTDTQYF. CDR3 coding DNA: TGTGCCACCAGTGGACTAGCGGGAGGCACAGATACGCAGTATTTT.

This clonotype was seen at least ten times. The rearrangement links TRBV24-1 to TRBJ2-5; 9 positions match TRBD1. CDR1 and CDR2 (germline): KGHDR, SFDVKD. V gave up 0 bases and J gave up 2 bases; unmatched junction bases: 3. This CDR3 is 16 amino acids long. This chain's CDR3 is CATSDLGTGMQETQYF. The CDR3 DNA reads TGTGCCACCAGTGATTTGGGGACAGGGATGCAAGAGACCCAGTACTTC.

The chain recombines TRBV2 with TRBJ1-5; no clear D. The CDR3 consists of 13 residues. Germline lookup yields CDR1 SNHLY and CDR2 FYNNEI. V lost 3 bases and J 4 bases, leaving 7 bases between the germline ends. The CDR3 here is CASSDSENQPQHF. The CDR3 nucleotides are TGTGCCAGCAGTGATTCGGAGAATCAGCCCCAGCATTTT. The whole variable domain, remainder taken from reference TRBV2 and TRBJ1-5, is EPEVTQTPSHQVTQMGQEVILRCVPISNHLYFYWYRQILGQKVEFLVSFYNNEISEKSEIFDDQFSVERPDGSNFTLKIRSTKLEDSAMYFCASSDSENQPQHFGDGTRLSIL.

This clonotype was seen ten or more times. The chain is built from TRBV10-3 and TRBJ2-2; TRBD1 aligns across 7 bases. The V gene's germline CDR1 is ENHRY and CDR2 SYGVKD. The CDR3 spans 17 residues. J was trimmed by 2 bases and V by 0 bases; bases with no gene match: 6. The CDR3: CAISESIRTGNTGELFF. The CDR3 DNA reads TGTGCCATCAGTGAGTCGATTAGGACAGGAAACACCGGGGAGCTGTTTTTT.

At least ten counts were recorded for this clonotype. The V call is TRBV20-1, the J call TRBJ2-3; perhaps TRBD1 as D (6 bases). Trimming pared 6 bases from V and 3 bases from J, leaving 13 bases between. Germline V gene sequence: CDR1 DFQATT, CDR2 SNEGSKA (reference sequence). The CDR3 spans 13 residues. DNA of the CDR3: TGCAGTGCGGTATTAACAGGGACAGATACGCAGTATTTT. Protein sequence: CSAVLTGTDTQYF.

Note on this clonotype: A much larger clone differs from this one at a single base, so this may be a read error. The V and J genes are TRBV11-1 and TRBJ2-2; 9 bases fit TRBD2. Germline V gene lookup returns CDR1 SGHAT and CDR2 FQDESV (reference sequence). The length of the CDR3 is 18 residues. J gave up 3 bases and V 5 bases, and 13 bases lay outside the gene matches. The CDR3 here is CASSHLQGTSTYTGELFF. CDR3 DNA: TGTGCCAGCAGCCACTTACAGGGGACTAGCACCTACACCGGGGAGCTGTTTTTT. Full variable domain (rest looked up from reference TRBV11-1 and TRBJ2-2): EAEVAQSPRYKITEKSQAVAFWCDPISGHATLYWYRQILGQGPELLVQFQDESVVDDSQLPKDRFSAERLKGVDSTLKIQPAELGDSAMYLCASSHLQGTSTYTGELFFGEGSRLTVL.

This clonotype is medium-sized by share. V usage is TRBV20-1 and J usage is TRBJ1-1; D is ambiguous. Between the trimmed V and J ends, which lost 1 base and 5 bases, there was a span of 11 bases. This CDR3 has 13 residues. The germline CDR1 and CDR2 sequences are DFQATT and SNEGSKA (reference sequence). CDR3 bases: TGCAGTGCTAGAGTCCCAGCGGGGACTGAAGCTTTCTTT. This sequence encodes CSARVPAGTEAFF.

This clonotype has only a few counts. The chain has TRBV7-3 and TRBJ1-2; 8 bases fit TRBD1. In germline, CDR1 is SGHTA, CDR2 FQGTGA. The CDR3 length is 13 residues. The ends lost 8 bases at V and 5 bases at J; junction bases unmatched: 7. As DNA, the CDR3 is TGTGCCAGCGGTCAGACAGGGGTTTATGGCTACACCTTC. This gives the protein CASGQTGVYGYTF.

The J gene is TRBJ1-5, the V gene TRBV28, with 9 nucleotides matching TRBD1. The CDR3 is made up of 15 amino acids. Germline assignment: CDR1 MDHEN and CDR2 SYDVKM. The V gene end was trimmed by 3 bases and the J gene end by 11 bases; junction bases not matched to a gene: 11. The DNA of the CDR3 is TGTGCCAGCAGTTTTAGGACAGGGGCTCTTGGAGCCCAGCATTTT. Amino acid sequence: CASSFRTGALGAQHF.

In its sample, this clonotype was seen many times. This chain connects TRBV5-1 to TRBJ2-3; TRBD2 matches 9 bases. The germline CDR1 and CDR2 sequences are SGHRS and YFSETQ. The V segment lost 0 bases and the J segment 6 bases; nucleotides outside the gene matches: 5. The CDR3 is 15 residues long. This CDR3 reads CASSLGLAGVDTQYF. The CDR3 nucleotides are TGCGCCAGCAGCTTGGGGTTAGCGGGAGTGGATACGCAGTATTTT. The full variable domain, rest sourced from reference TRBV5-1 and TRBJ2-3, is KAGVTQTPRYLIKTRGQQVTLSCSPISGHRSVSWYQQTPGQGLQFLFEYFSETQRNKGNFPGRFSGRQFSNSRSEMNVSTLELGDSALYLCASSLGLAGVDTQYFGPGTRLTVL.

This clonotype appeared a few times. The V call is TRBV24-1, the J call TRBJ2-1, with unresolved D. This CDR3 has 16 residues. V was cut by 3 bases and J by 0 bases, with 11 bases left in between. Germline-derived CDR1 and CDR2 are KGHDR and SFDVKD. The CDR3 DNA reads TGTGCCACCAGTGATAACCGAGCTAGCTCCTACAATGAGCAGTTCTTC. This translates into CATSDNRASSYNEQFF.

This clonotype occurred a few times. The CDR3 sequence: CASSPRLLAGDRGEQFF. The DNA for the CDR3 is TGTGCCAGCAGTCCCCGTCTACTAGCGGGAGACCGGGGTGAGCAGTTCTTC. The gene calls are TRBV27 and TRBJ2-1, with TRBD2 identical over 11 bases. The V gene end was trimmed by 5 bases and the J gene end by 9 bases; junction bases not matched to a gene: 15. Germline V gene sequence: CDR1 MNHEY, CDR2 SMNVEV (reference sequence). The CDR3 totals 17 residues.

This clonotype was counted a few times. V gene TRBV5-1 combines with J gene TRBJ2-6; a weak D match, TRBD2 (6 bases). The CDR3 runs 15 residues. Trimming cost V 4 bases and J 9 bases, with 17 bases left between them. Germline V gene sequence: CDR1 SGHRS, CDR2 YFSETQ. CDR3 amino acids: CASSLGGQGGNVLTF. CDR3 sequence (DNA): TGCGCCAGCAGCCTCGGAGGGCAGGGCGGCAACGTCCTGACTTTC.

The rearrangement uses TRBV5-6 and TRBJ2-5; 8 nucleotides line up with TRBD1. The V and J ends lost 4 bases and 2 bases, in that order; junction bases with no gene match: 7. CDR1 and CDR2 (germline): SGHDT, YYEEEE. The CDR3 contains 15 residues. Here the CDR3 DNA reads TGTGCCAGCAGCCAGTGGGACAGGAATCAAGAGACCCAGTACTTC. Protein sequence: CASSQWDRNQETQYF.

This clonotype showed up just a few times. The V call is TRBV3-1, the J call TRBJ2-1, with TRBD2 matching 7 bases. Germline CDR1 reads LGHDT; CDR2 reads YNNKEL (reference sequence). The CDR3 loop spans 14 amino acids. The trim removed 4 bases at V and 6 bases at J, leaving 6 bases unmatched. The CDR3, as DNA: TGTGCCAGCAGCCCCGGGTGGGGGGGCAATGAGCAGTTCTTC. It encodes CASSPGWGGNEQFF.

This clonotype was seen more than once but under ten times. The chain couples TRBV20-1 to TRBJ2-5, with no clear D. CDR1 and CDR2 (germline): DFQATT, SNEGSKA (reference sequence). V gave up 5 bases and J gave up 5 bases, with 12 bases separating them. This CDR3 comprises 12 residues. In nucleotides, the CDR3 is TGCAGTGCTTATAGTAGTCGGGAGACCCAGTACTTC. Its protein product is CSAYSSRETQYF.

This clonotype showed up many times. V and J are TRBV28 and TRBJ2-3, with TRBD2 matching 9 bases. After removal of 6 bases from V and 9 bases from J, the junction contained 10 bases not matched to a gene. The germline V gene has CDR1 MDHEN and CDR2 SYDVKM. The CDR3 spans 14 residues. The CDR3 loop is CASRGGGARETQYF. In DNA, the CDR3 is TGTGCCAGCAGAGGCGGGGGGGCGAGAGAAACGCAGTATTTT.

The chain couples TRBV20-1 to TRBJ2-2, with D perhaps matching TRBD2 (5 bases). This CDR3 region has 14 residues. V was pared by 3 bases and J by 0 bases, with 8 bases between. CDR1 and CDR2 (germline): DFQATT, SNEGSKA (reference sequence). The CDR3 sequence: CSASGDPNTGELFF. CDR3 in DNA: TGCAGTGCTAGCGGGGATCCGAACACCGGGGAGCTGTTTTTT.

This clonotype was found a few times. The gene calls are TRBV6-2 or TRBV6-3 and TRBJ2-1; D is tentatively TRBD1 or TRBD2 (5 bases each). Trimming shortened V by 8 bases and J by 9 bases, and 17 bases separated the two germline ends. The CDR3 totals 13 residues. Germline CDR1 is MNHEY and CDR2 is SVGEGT. CDR3 DNA sequence: TGTGCCAGCTCGATAGGGGCAGGGACTGAGCAGTTCTTC. Its protein is CASSIGAGTEQFF.

The J gene is TRBJ2-1, the V gene TRBV21-1; the table names TRBD2, a call not compared with the DNA. TRBV21-1 is a pseudogene segment. This CDR3 contains 15 residues. The CDR3, as DNA: TGTGCCAGCAGCCTTCTAGCGGGAGTCCCCAATGAGCAGTTCTTC. Its protein is CASSLLAGVPNEQFF.

This clonotype was seen ten or more times. The gene calls are TRBV4-3 and TRBJ2-1; 9 nucleotides match TRBD2. The germline CDR1 and CDR2 sequences are LGHNA and YSLEER. With 6 bases clipped from V and 1 base from J, the junction kept 4 bases outside the gene matches. The CDR3 covers 15 residues. The CDR3 DNA follows: TGCGCCAGCAGTACTAGCGGGCTGTCCTACAATGAGCAGTTCTTC. Translated: CASSTSGLSYNEQFF.